A single T cell receptor (beta chain) is shown here with its context. Antigen: not known. Only in-frame clones appear in the TCRdb table, and some are missing; sequencing was by immunoSEQ multiplex PCR. In the table there are over 950,000 clones, approximately 80% of which are singletons. The sample belongs to a study of shared clonotypes between healthy human individuals. Whole-study results and caveats: Sampling included only blood; tissue repertoires likely differ.

CDR1 is SGDLS, CDR2 YYNGEE, per germline. The CDR3 sequence is 16 residues long. V was clipped by 2 bases and J by 5 bases; unmatched bases: 10. The TCR was taken from a man aged 18 to 29 in good health. Some clones in this sample may be carry-over from other donors' samples. Sequenced material: memory CD4+ T cells from PBMCs. This sample's subset: CD45RA-negative fraction. J is TRBJ2-5 and V is TRBV9; TRBD2 agrees at 9 bases. As DNA, the CDR3 is TGTGCCAGCAGCGTGGGCCCTAGCGGGATATCCGAGACCCAGTACTTC. Translation gives CASSVGPSGISETQYF. The full variable domain, its missing parts supplied by reference TRBV9 and TRBJ2-5, is DSGVTQTPKHLITATGQRVTLRCSPRSGDLSVYWYQQSLDQGLQFLIQYYNGEERAKGNILERFSAQQFPDLHSELNLSSLELGDSALYFCASSVGPSGISETQYFGPGTRLLVL.